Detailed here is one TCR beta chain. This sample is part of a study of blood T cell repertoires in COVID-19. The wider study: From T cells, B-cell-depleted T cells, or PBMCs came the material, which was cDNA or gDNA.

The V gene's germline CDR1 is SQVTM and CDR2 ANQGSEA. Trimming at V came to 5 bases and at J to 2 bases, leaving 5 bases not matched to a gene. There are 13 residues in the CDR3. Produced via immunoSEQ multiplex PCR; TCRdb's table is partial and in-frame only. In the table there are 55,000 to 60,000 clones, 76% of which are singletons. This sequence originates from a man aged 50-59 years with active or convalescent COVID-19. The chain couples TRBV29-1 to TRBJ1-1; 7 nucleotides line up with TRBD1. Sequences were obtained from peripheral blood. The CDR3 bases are TGCAGCGTTAGGACAGGAGTCAACACTGAAGCTTTCTTT. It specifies CSVRTGVNTEAFF. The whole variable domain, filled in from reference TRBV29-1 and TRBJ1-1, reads SAVISQKPSRDICQRGTSLTIQCQVDSQVTMMFWYRQQPGQSLTLIATANQGSEATYESGFVIDKFPISRPNLTFSTLTVSNMSPEDSSIYLCSVRTGVNTEAFFGQGTRLTVV.